This record covers a single T cell receptor beta chain. The data belong to a study of technical replicates of blood from four donors. TCRdb's table, derived via immunoSEQ multiplex PCR, lists solely in-frame clones and lacks some. The sample lists some 62,000 clones, more than 75% occurring once. Material: PBMCs. The TCR was taken from a human donor in good health. Some clones in this sample may be carry-over from other donors' samples.

CDR3 amino acids: CASSASGTGDSPLHF. The CDR3 region has the DNA TGTGCCAGCAGCGCCTCCGGGACAGGGGATTCACCCCTCCACTTT. V gene TRBV9 combines with J gene TRBJ1-6; 10 bases are shared with TRBD1. With 3 bases clipped from V and 8 bases from J, the junction kept 5 bases outside the gene matches. The germline gives CDR1 SGDLS, CDR2 YYNGEE. The CDR3 sequence is 15 residues long. Combining the CDR3 with reference TRBV9 and TRBJ1-6 gives the whole variable domain DSGVTQTPKHLITATGQRVTLRCSPRSGDLSVYWYQQSLDQGLQFLIQYYNGEERAKGNILERFSAQQFPDLHSELNLSSLELGDSALYFCASSASGTGDSPLHFGNGTRLTVT.